These 22 T cell receptor beta chains originate from one sample sequenced in a study of graft-versus-host responses after intestinal transplantation. Method: immunoSEQ multiplex PCR; TCRdb's copy keeps in-frame clones and lacks some. The top ten hold roughly 0.16% of the sample, which has approximately 130,000 clones, around 94% seen once. The antigens for these receptors are not known. This specimen was unstimulated CD4+ T cells sorted from spleen or lymph node cells, taken before intestinal transplant. The receptors come from a human donor who received an intestinal transplant.

In this sample, this clone turned up once. This CDR3 is CASSRLAGEASTDTQYF. DNA for the CDR3: TGTGCCAGCTCAAGACTAGCGGGGGAAGCTAGCACAGATACGCAGTATTTT. The chain employs TRBV18 and TRBJ2-3; 12 bases map to TRBD2. Germline V lookup: CDR1 KGHSH, CDR2 LQKENI. After removal of 5 bases from V and 0 bases from J, the junction contained 6 bases not matched to a gene. The CDR3 is 17 amino acids.

This CDR3 reads CASSSGNSNTEAFF. The CDR3 DNA reads TGTGCCAGCAGCTCCGGGAACTCGAACACTGAAGCTTTCTTT. V and J are TRBV2 and TRBJ1-1; no clear D gene. Trimming took 6 bases from V and 1 from J, leaving 12 bases between them. The CDR3 sequence is 14 residues long. Germline V lookup: CDR1 SNHLY, CDR2 FYNNEI.

The chain links TRBV5-1 to TRBJ2-1, with D possibly being TRBD1 (5 bases). V dropped 5 bases and J dropped 7 bases, with 13 bases sitting between them. The V gene's germline CDR1 is SGHRS and CDR2 YFSETQ. CDR3 length: 13 amino acids. The CDR3 spells CASSPDNGNEQFF. CDR3 nucleotide sequence: TGCGCCAGCAGTCCGGACAACGGGAATGAGCAGTTCTTC.

This sequence joins TRBV6-4 and TRBJ2-6, with D possibly being TRBD1 (6 bases). With 3 bases removed from V and 2 bases from J, the gap between germline ends came to 8 bases. This CDR3 region has 15 residues. The germline V gene has CDR1 MRHNA and CDR2 SNTAGT. CDR3 nucleotide sequence: TGTGCCAGCAGTGAACAGGGTCCTGGGGCCAACGTCCTGACTTTC. This encodes CASSEQGPGANVLTF.

As regards this clone: Different DNA sequences within this sample yield the same CDR3. The chain recombines TRBV2 with TRBJ2-3, with TRBD1 as a possible D gene (6 bases). The CDR3 contains 12 residues. Trimming took off 7 bases at V and 12 bases at J, with 17 bases between the two ends. The V gene's germline CDR1 is SNHLY and CDR2 FYNNEI. CDR3 residues: CASTSHRAGQYF. CDR3 nucleotide sequence: TGTGCCAGCACCTCGCACAGGGCGGGTCAGTATTTT.

The chain uses TRBV2 and TRBJ1-1; D remains unclear. V dropped 7 bases and J dropped 5 bases, with 17 bases sitting between them. CDR1 and CDR2 from the germline V gene are SNHLY and FYNNEI. The CDR3 totals 14 residues. The CDR3: CASNGFAVRTEAFF. CDR3 nucleotides: TGTGCCAGCAACGGTTTCGCAGTCAGGACTGAAGCTTTCTTT. Looking up the rest from reference TRBV2 and TRBJ1-1 gives the full variable domain: EPEVTQTPSHQVTQMGQEVILRCVPISNHLYFYWYRQILGQKVEFLVSFYNNEISEKSEIFDDQFSVERPDGSNFTLKIRSTKLEDSAMYFCASNGFAVRTEAFFGQGTRLTVV.

V gene TRBV10-2 combines with J gene TRBJ2-3; perhaps TRBD2 as D (5 bases). From germline, CDR1 is WSHSY and CDR2 SAAADI. The CDR3 covers 15 residues. V dropped 7 bases and J dropped 4 bases, with 18 bases sitting between them. The CDR3 coding sequence is TGCGCCAGCAAACTAGTGGCGGCTGGCCCAGATACGCAGTATTTT. Its protein product is CASKLVAAGPDTQYF.

The CDR3 spells CASSKDLNQPQHF. The CDR3 DNA follows: TGTGCCAGCAGTAAGGACTTAAATCAGCCCCAGCATTTT. J is TRBJ1-5 and V is TRBV7-8, with D unclear. Germline V gives CDR1 SGHVS, CDR2 FQNEAQ. The germline V and J ends were trimmed by 6 bases and 4 bases, with 10 bases remaining between them. This CDR3 has 13 amino acids.

The chain carries TRBV6-5 and TRBJ2-7; 10 bases are a match to TRBD1. The CDR3 consists of 15 residues. Losses at the gene ends were 5 bases for V and 4 bases for J; bases not matched to a gene: 8. Germline lookup yields CDR1 MNHEY and CDR2 SVGAGI. The CDR3 region is CASSVLDRGSYEQYF. The CDR3 nucleotides read TGTGCCAGCAGTGTCCTGGACAGGGGGAGTTACGAGCAGTACTTC.

This sequence joins TRBV11-3 and TRBJ2-1; D not certain. Trimming took off 5 bases at V and 10 bases at J, with 24 bases between the two ends. The CDR3 is 16 residues long. Germline lookup yields CDR1 SGHNT and CDR2 YENEEA. The CDR3 nucleotides are TGTGCCAGCAGCCCCGAATGGGCCCATTCCATAGGGGAGCAGTTCTTC. The encoded protein is CASSPEWAHSIGEQFF.

This chain links TRBV5-6 with TRBJ1-3; perhaps TRBD1 as D (5 bases). This CDR3 has 16 amino acids. The V and J ends lost 4 bases and 0 bases respectively, with 14 bases between them. Germline assignment: CDR1 SGHDT and CDR2 YYEEEE. The CDR3 bases are TGTGCCAGCAGCCCGGGGGGGACCACCTCTGGAAACACCATATATTTT. Protein: CASSPGGTTSGNTIYF.

The chain combines TRBV9 with TRBJ2-5; D is uncertain. There are 13 residues in the CDR3. Looked up from germline, CDR1 is SGDLS and CDR2 is YYNGEE. Trimming stripped 7 bases from V and 6 bases from J, with 16 bases between. The CDR3 spells CASGIGGVQTQYF. In DNA form, the CDR3 reads TGTGCCAGCGGGATCGGTGGGGTACAGACCCAGTACTTC. Combining the CDR3 with reference TRBV9 and TRBJ2-5 gives the whole variable domain DSGVTQTPKHLITATGQRVTLRCSPRSGDLSVYWYQQSLDQGLQFLIQYYNGEERAKGNILERFSAQQFPDLHSELNLSSLELGDSALYFCASGIGGVQTQYFGPGTRLLVL.

This sequence joins TRBV19 and TRBJ1-2, with D perhaps TRBD1 (5 bases). V lost 9 bases to trimming and J lost 5 bases, with 22 bases between them. Germline assignment: CDR1 LNHDA and CDR2 SQIVND (reference sequence). The CDR3 sequence is 15 residues long. The CDR3 DNA reads TGTGCCAGCACCCGGGACTCCGAGGCCCTATATGGCTACACCTTC. It specifies CASTRDSEALYGYTF.

The chain couples TRBV11-2 to TRBJ1-1; D unclear. The length of the CDR3 is 13 residues. Germline V gene lookup returns CDR1 SGHAT and CDR2 FQNNGV. The V end lost 3 bases, the J end lost 4 bases, and 9 bases lay between the germline ends. CDR3 loop: CASSFEEGTEAFF. In DNA form, the CDR3 reads TGTGCCAGCAGCTTTGAGGAAGGCACTGAAGCTTTCTTT.

The J gene is TRBJ1-5, the V gene TRBV12-5; D remains ambiguous. Germline-derived CDR1 and CDR2 are LGHNT and FRNRAP. The CDR3 consists of 11 residues. Trimming removed 3 bases at V and 11 bases at J, with 8 bases between. The DNA of the CDR3 is TGTGCTAGTGGTTTTATGGGGACCCAGCATTTT. Encoded protein: CASGFMGTQHF.

The V and J genes are TRBV5-1 and TRBJ2-2; TRBD1 agrees at 10 bases. Per germline, CDR1 SGHRS and CDR2 YFSETQ. V lost 7 bases and J lost 3; bases outside the gene matches: 6. The CDR3 contains 15 residues. The CDR3 nucleotides are TGCGCCAGCTCAACCGGGACAGGGGACACCGGGGAGCTGTTTTTT. Translated: CASSTGTGDTGELFF.

The chain uses TRBV5-4 and TRBJ2-5; D perhaps matches TRBD2 (5 bases). The germline CDR1 and CDR2 sequences are SGHNT and YYREEE (reference sequence). The V end was cut by 3 bases, the J end by 5 bases, with 14 bases between. This CDR3 is 14 amino acids long. CDR3 DNA sequence: TGTGCCAGCAGCTCCCCGGGTGAGCGGGAGACCCAGTACTTC. As protein: CASSSPGERETQYF. The entire variable domain, with the rest obtained from reference TRBV5-4 and TRBJ2-5, is as follows: ETGVTQSPTHLIKTRGQQVTLRCSSQSGHNTVSWYQQALGQGPQFIFQYYREEENGRGNFPPRFSGLQFPNYSSELNVNALELDDSALYLCASSSPGERETQYFGPGTRLLVL.

The chain carries TRBV11-1 and TRBJ2-7; D may be TRBD1 or TRBD2 (5 bases each). The V and J ends lost 6 bases and 0 bases respectively, with 15 bases between them. The CDR3 consists of 15 residues. Germline values: CDR1 SGHAT, CDR2 FQDESV (reference sequence). The CDR3 DNA sequence: TGTGCCAGCAGTCTAGGGTGGGGGTCCTCCTACGAGCAGTACTTC. It yields the protein CASSLGWGSSYEQYF.

The rearrangement uses TRBV6-1 and TRBJ1-2; tentative D call: TRBD1 (5 bases). With 1 base removed from V and 4 bases from J, the gap between germline ends came to 10 bases. Germline V gives CDR1 MNHNS, CDR2 SASEGT. The CDR3 extends over 14 amino acids. CDR3 nucleotide sequence: TGTGCCAGCAGTGAAGGTGCCGGGGGCTATGGCTACACCTTC. Translation: CASSEGAGGYGYTF.

The chain joins TRBV7-9 to TRBJ2-1, with a tentative D call TRBD1 (5 bases). The V and J ends lost 1 base and 1 base respectively, with 11 bases between them. The germline V gene has CDR1 SEHNR and CDR2 FQNEAQ (reference sequence). The CDR3 length is 16 residues. The CDR3 loop is CASSLVSGASYNEQFF. The CDR3 DNA is TGTGCCAGCAGCTTAGTTTCTGGGGCGTCCTACAATGAGCAGTTCTTC.

This chain joins TRBV5-6 and TRBJ2-5; 7 positions match TRBD1. In germline, CDR1 is SGHDT, CDR2 YYEEEE. Losses at the gene ends were 5 bases for V and 2 bases for J; bases not matched to a gene: 6. The CDR3 loop spans 14 amino acids. The CDR3 bases are TGTGCCAGCAGAAGCCCGGGACAGCAAGAGACCCAGTACTTC. Translating it yields CASRSPGQQETQYF.

The chain recombines TRBV6-1 with TRBJ1-2, with D unresolved. Trimming took off 5 bases at V and 0 bases at J, with 13 bases between the two ends. Germline V CDR1 and CDR2: MNHNS, SASEGT. CDR3 length: 15 residues. As DNA, the CDR3 is TGTGCCAGCAGTCCTAGACGGAACACTAACTATGGCTACACCTTC. This translates into CASSPRRNTNYGYTF.